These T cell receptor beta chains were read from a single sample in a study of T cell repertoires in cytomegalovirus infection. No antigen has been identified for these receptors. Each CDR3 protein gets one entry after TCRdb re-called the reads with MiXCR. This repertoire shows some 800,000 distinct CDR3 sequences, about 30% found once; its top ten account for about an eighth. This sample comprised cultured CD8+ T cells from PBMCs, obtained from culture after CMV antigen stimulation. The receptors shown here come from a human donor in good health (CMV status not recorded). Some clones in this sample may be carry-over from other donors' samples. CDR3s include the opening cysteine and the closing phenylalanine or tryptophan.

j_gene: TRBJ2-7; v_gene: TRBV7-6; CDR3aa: CASSLEDTSYEQYF
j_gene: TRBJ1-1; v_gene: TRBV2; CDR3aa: CAITVDYEAFF
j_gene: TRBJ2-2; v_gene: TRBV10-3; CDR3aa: CAISESVNTGELFF
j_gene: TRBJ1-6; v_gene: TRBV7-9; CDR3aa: CASSADGWNSPLHF
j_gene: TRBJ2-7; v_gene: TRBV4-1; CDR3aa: CASSPPGLDYEQYF
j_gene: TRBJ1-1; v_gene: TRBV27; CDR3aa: CASSSRAAEAFF
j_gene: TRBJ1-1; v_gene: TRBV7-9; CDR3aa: CASSLRRGGNTEAFF
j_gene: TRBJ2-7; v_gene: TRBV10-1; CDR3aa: CASSTGTSVSEQYF
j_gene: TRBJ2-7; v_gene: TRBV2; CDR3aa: CANLGTGGQYEQYF
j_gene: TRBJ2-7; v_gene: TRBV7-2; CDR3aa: CTSSLVRRGSSYEQYF
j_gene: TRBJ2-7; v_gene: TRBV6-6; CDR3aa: CASSYQYEQYF
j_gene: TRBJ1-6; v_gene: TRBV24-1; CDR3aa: CVTSDFKVLAEGCYNSPLHF
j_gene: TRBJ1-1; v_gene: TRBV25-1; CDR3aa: CASRGPEAFF
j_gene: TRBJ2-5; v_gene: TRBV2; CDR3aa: CASKLQSLFQETQYF
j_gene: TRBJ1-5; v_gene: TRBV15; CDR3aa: CATSTNRDRENQPQHF
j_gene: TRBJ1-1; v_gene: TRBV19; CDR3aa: CASSWGPTEAFF
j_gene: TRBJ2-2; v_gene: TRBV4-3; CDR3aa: CASSQDPPTVDTGELFF
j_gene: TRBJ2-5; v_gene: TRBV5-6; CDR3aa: CASSLGQAYQETQYF
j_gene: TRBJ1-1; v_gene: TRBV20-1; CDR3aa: CSARVATEAFF
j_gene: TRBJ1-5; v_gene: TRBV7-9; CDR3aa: CASSLDVAQPQHF
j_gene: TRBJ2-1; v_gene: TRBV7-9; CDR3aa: CASSLGGGHSYNEQFF
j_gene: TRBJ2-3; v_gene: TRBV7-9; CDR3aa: CASSKTSGTTDTQYF
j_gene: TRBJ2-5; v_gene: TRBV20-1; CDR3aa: CSAGTSGGHGETQYF
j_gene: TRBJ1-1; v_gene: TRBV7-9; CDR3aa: CASSRHRDTNTEAFF
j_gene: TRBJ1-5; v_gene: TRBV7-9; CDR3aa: CASSRSGRGDQPQHF
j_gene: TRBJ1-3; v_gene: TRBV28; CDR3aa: CASSLGVGGNTIYF
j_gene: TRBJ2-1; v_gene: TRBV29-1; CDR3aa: CSVRSGLDNEQFF
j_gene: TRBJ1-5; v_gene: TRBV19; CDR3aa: CASMGGYSNQPQHF
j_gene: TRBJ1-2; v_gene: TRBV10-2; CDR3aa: CASRDRGLNYGYTF
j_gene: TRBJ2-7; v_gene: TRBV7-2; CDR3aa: CASSLNGRGTYEQYF
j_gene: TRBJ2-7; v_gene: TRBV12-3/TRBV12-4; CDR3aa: CASSLGRVNHEQYF
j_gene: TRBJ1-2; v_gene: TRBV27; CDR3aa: CASSFGPSYGYTF
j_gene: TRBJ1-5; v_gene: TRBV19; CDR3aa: CASRQGAGYGNQPQHF
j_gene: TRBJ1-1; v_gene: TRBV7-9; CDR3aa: CASSKQEWGTEAFF
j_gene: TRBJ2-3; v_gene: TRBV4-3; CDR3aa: CASSQGFSRRGGDTQYF
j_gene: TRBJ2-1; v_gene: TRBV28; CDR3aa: CASSLWGSAWSMGPFF
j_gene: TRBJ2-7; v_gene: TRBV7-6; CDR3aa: CASSPRGGRPGYEQYF
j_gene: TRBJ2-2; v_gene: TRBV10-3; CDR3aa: CAIQGVTGELFF
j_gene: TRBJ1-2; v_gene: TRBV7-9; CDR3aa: CASSRDRGRIYGYTF
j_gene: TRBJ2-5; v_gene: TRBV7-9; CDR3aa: CASSLRTVQETQYF
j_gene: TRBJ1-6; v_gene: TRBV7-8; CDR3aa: CASSLKSYNSPLHF
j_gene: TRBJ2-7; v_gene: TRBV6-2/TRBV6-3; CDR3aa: CASEADHSYEQYF